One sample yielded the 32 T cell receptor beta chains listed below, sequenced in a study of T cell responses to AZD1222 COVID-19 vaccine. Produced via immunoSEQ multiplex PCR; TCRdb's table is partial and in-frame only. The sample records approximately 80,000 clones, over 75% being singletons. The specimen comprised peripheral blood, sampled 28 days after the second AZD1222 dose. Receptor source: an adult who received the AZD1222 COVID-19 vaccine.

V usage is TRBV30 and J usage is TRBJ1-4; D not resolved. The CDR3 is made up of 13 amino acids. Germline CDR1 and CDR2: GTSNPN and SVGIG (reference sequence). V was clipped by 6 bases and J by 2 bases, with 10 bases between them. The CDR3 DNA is TGTGCCTGTCAGAGTGGCACTAATGAAAAACTGTTTTTT. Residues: CACQSGTNEKLFF.

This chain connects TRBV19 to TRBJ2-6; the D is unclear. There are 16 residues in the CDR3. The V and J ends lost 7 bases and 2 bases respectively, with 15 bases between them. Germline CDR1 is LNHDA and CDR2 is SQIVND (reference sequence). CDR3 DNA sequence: TGTGCCAGTACCCCCATCTGGAGTACTGGGGCCAACGTCCTGACTTTC. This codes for CASTPIWSTGANVLTF. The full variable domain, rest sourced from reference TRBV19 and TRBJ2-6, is DGGITQSPKYLFRKEGQNVTLSCEQNLNHDAMYWYRQDPGQGLRLIYYSQIVNDFQKGDIAEGYSVSREKKESFPLTVTSAQKNPTAFYLCASTPIWSTGANVLTFGAGSRLTVL.

The DNA of the CDR3 is TGTGCCAGCAGCGCCCAACAGGGAAGCAATCAGCCCCAGCATTTT. Translating it yields CASSAQQGSNQPQHF. The V and J genes are TRBV9 and TRBJ1-5; perhaps TRBD1 as D (6 bases). Germline V gene sequence: CDR1 SGDLS, CDR2 YYNGEE. This CDR3 comprises 15 residues. Trimming took off 3 bases at V and 1 base at J, with 11 bases between the two ends.

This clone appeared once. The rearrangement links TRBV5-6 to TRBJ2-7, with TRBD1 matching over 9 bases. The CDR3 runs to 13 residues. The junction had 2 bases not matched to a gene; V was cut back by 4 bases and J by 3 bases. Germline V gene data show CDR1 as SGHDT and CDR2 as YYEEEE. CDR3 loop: CASSLTGGYEQYF. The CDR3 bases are TGTGCCAGCAGCCTGACAGGGGGCTACGAGCAGTACTTC.

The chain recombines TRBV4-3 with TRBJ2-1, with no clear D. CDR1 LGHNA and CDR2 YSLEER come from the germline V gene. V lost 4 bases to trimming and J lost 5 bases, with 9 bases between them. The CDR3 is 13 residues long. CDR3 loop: CASSRGFNNEQFF. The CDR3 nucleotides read TGCGCCAGCAGCCGGGGTTTCAACAATGAGCAGTTCTTC.

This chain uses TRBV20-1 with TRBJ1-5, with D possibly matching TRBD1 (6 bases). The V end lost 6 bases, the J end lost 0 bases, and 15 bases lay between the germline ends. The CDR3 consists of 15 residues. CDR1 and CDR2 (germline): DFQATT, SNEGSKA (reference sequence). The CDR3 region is CSASRQALSNQPQHF. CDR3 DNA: TGCAGTGCAAGTAGACAGGCGCTTAGCAATCAGCCCCAGCATTTT.

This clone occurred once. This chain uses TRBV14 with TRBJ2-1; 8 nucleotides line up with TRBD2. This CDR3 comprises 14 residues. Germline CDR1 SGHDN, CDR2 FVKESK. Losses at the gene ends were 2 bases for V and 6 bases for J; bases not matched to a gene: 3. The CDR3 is CASSQLAGGNEQFF. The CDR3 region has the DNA TGTGCCAGCAGCCAACTCGCGGGGGGCAATGAGCAGTTCTTC.

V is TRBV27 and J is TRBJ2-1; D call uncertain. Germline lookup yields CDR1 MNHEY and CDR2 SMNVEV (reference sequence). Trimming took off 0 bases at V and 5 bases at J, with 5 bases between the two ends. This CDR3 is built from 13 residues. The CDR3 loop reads CASSLSSNNEQFF. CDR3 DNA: TGTGCCAGCAGTTTATCCAGCAACAATGAGCAGTTCTTC.

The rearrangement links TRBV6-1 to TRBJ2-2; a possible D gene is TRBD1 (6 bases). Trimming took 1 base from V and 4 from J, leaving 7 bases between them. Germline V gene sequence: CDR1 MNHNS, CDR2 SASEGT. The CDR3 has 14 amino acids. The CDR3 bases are TGTGCCAGCAGTGAAGACAGGGTCACCGGGGAGCTGTTTTTT. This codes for CASSEDRVTGELFF.

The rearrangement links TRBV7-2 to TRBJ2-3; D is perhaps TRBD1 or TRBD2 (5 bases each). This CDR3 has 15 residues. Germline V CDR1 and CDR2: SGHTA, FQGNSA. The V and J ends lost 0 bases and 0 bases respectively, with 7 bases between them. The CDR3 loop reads CASSLAGDSTDTQYF. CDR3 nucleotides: TGTGCCAGCAGCTTAGCGGGGGATAGCACAGATACGCAGTATTTT.

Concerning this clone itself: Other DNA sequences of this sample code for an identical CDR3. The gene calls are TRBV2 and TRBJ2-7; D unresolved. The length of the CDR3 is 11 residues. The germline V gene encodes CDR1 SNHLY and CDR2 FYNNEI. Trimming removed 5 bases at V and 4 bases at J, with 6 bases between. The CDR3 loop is CASSPAYEQYF. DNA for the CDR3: TGTGCCAGCAGTCCCGCTTACGAGCAGTACTTC.

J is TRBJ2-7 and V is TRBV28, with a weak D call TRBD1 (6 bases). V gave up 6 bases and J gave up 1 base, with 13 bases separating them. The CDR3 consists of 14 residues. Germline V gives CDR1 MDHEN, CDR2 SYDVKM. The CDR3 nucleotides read TGTGCCAGCAGCGAACAGGGAACTTCCTACGAGCAGTACTTC. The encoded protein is CASSEQGTSYEQYF.

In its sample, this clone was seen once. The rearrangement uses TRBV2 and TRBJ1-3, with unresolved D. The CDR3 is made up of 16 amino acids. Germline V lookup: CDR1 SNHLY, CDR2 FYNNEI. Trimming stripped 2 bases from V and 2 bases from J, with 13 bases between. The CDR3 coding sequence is TGTGCCAGCAGTGAAAATCCCGGCTCGGCTGGAAACACCATATATTTT. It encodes CASSENPGSAGNTIYF.

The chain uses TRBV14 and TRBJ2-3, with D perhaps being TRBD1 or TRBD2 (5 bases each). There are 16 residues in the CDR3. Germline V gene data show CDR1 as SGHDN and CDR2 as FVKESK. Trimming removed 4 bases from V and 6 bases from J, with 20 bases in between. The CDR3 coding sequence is TGTGCCAGCAGCCCGTTGAGGGGACCTACTAGGGATACGCAGTATTTT. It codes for CASSPLRGPTRDTQYF.

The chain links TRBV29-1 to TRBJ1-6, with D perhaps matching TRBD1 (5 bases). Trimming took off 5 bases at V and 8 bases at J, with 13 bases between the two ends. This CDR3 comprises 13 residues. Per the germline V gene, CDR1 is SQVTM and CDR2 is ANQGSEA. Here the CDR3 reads CSVQVGGDSPLHF. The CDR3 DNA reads TGCAGCGTTCAGGTCGGGGGTGATTCACCCCTCCACTTT.

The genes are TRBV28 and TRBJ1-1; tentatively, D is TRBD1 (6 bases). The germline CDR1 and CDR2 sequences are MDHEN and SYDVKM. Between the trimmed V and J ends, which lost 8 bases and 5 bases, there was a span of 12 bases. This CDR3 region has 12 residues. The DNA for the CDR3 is TGTGCCAGCCACGTGGGGGCGACTGAAGCTTTCTTT. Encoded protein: CASHVGATEAFF. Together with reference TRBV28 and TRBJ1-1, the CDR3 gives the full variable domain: DVKVTQSSRYLVKRTGEKVFLECVQDMDHENMFWYRQDPGLGLRLIYFSYDVKMKEKGDIPEGYSVSREKKERFSLILESASTNQTSMYLCASHVGATEAFFGQGTRLTVV.

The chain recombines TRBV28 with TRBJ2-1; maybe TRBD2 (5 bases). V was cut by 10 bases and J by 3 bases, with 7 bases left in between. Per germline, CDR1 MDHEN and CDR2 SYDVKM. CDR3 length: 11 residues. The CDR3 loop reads CATEGYNEQFF. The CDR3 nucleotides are TGTGCCACCGAGGGCTACAATGAGCAGTTCTTC.

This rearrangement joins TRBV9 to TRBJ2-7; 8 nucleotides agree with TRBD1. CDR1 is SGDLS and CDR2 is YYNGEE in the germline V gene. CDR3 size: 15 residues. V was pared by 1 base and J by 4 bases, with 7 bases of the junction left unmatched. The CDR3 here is CASSVKPGGFYEQYF. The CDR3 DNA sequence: TGTGCCAGCAGCGTAAAGCCAGGGGGCTTTTACGAGCAGTACTTC.

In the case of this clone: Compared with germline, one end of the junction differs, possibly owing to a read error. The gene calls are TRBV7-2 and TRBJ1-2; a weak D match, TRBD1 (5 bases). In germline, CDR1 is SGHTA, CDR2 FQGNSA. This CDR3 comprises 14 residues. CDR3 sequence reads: CASSSIGGGTINYF. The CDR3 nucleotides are TGTGCCAGCAGCTCCATTGGTGGGGGGACCATAAATTACTTC.

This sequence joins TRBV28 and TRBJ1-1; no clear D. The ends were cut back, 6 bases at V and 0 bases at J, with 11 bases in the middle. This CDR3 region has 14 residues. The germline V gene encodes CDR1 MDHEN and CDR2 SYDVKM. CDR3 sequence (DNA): TGTGCCAGCAGCCCCGCAAGGATGAACACTGAAGCTTTCTTT. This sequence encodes CASSPARMNTEAFF.

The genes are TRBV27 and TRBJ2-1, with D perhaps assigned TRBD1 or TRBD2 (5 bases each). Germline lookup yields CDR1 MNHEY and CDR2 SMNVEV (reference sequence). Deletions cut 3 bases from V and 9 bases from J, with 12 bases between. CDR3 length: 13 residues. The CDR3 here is CASSFGASGEQFF. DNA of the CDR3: TGTGCCAGCAGTTTCGGGGCTTCGGGTGAGCAGTTCTTC.

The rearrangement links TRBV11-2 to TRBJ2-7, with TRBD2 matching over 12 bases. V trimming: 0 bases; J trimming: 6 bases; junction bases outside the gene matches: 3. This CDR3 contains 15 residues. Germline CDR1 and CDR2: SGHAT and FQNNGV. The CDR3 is CASSLEASGRAEQYF. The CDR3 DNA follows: TGTGCCAGCAGCTTAGAGGCTAGCGGGAGGGCCGAGCAGTACTTC.

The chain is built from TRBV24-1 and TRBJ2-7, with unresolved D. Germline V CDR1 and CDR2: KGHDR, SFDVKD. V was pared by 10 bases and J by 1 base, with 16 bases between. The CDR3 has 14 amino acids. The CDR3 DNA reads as TGTGCCACTTCAATACGACGCCGGTCCTACGAGCAGTACTTC. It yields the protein CATSIRRRSYEQYF.

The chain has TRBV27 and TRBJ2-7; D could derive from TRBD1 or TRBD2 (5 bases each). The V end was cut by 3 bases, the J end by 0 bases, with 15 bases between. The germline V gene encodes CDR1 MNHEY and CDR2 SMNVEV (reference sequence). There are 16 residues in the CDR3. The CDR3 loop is CASSFRRDGPSYEQYF. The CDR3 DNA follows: TGTGCCAGCAGTTTCCGACGGGACGGGCCCTCCTACGAGCAGTACTTC.

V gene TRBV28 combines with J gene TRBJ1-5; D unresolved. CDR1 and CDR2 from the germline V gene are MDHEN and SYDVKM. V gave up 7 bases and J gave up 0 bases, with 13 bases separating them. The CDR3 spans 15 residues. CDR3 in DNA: TGTGCCAGCACACGTGACGGACTTAGCAATCAGCCCCAGCATTTT. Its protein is CASTRDGLSNQPQHF. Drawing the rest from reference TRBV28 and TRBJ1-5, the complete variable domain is DVKVTQSSRYLVKRTGEKVFLECVQDMDHENMFWYRQDPGLGLRLIYFSYDVKMKEKGDIPEGYSVSREKKERFSLILESASTNQTSMYLCASTRDGLSNQPQHFGDGTRLSIL.

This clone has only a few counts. The CDR3 region has the DNA TGTGCCATCGGGGACAGGAGACTCTCTGGAAACACCATATATTTT. Translated, it gives CAIGDRRLSGNTIYF. The chain carries TRBV10-3 and TRBJ1-3; 8 nucleotides line up with TRBD1. The CDR3 consists of 15 residues. The ends lost 8 bases at V and 0 bases at J; junction bases unmatched: 6. Germline CDR1 is ENHRY and CDR2 is SYGVKD.

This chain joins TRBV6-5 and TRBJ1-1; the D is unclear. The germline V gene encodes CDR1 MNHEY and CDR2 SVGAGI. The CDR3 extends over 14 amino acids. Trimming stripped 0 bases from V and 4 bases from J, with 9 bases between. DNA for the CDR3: TGTGCCAGCAGTTACTCGGGTGGGAGCACTGAAGCTTTCTTT. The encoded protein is CASSYSGGSTEAFF.

CDR3 in amino acids: CASSGQGTGYTF. The CDR3 DNA sequence: TGTGCCAGCAGCGGACAGGGAACAGGCTACACCTTC. The rearrangement uses TRBV9 and TRBJ1-2, with 7 bases lining up with TRBD1. The CDR3 spans 12 residues. V was pared by 3 bases and J by 8 bases, with 4 bases of the junction left unmatched. CDR1 and CDR2 (germline): SGDLS, YYNGEE. The whole variable domain, filled in from reference TRBV9 and TRBJ1-2, reads DSGVTQTPKHLITATGQRVTLRCSPRSGDLSVYWYQQSLDQGLQFLIQYYNGEERAKGNILERFSAQQFPDLHSELNLSSLELGDSALYFCASSGQGTGYTFGSGTRLTVV.

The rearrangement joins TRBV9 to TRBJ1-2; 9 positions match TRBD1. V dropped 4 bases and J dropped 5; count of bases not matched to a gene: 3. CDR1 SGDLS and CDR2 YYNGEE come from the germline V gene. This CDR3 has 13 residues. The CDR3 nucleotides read TGTGCCAGCAGCCCTGGGACAGGGTATGGCTACACCTTC. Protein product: CASSPGTGYGYTF.

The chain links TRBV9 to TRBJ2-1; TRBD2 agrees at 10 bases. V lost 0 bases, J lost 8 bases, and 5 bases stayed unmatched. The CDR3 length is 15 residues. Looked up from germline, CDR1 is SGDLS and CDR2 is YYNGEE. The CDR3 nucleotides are TGTGCCAGCAGCGTAGGGCTAGCGGGAGAGGATGAGCAGTTCTTC. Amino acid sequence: CASSVGLAGEDEQFF.

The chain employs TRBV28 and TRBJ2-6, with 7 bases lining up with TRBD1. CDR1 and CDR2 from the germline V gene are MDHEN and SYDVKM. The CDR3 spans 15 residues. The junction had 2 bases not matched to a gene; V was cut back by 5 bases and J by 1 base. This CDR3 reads CASSPTGSGANVLTF. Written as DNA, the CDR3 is TGTGCCAGCAGTCCGACAGGGTCTGGGGCCAACGTCCTGACTTTC. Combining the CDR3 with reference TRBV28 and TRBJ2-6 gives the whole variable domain DVKVTQSSRYLVKRTGEKVFLECVQDMDHENMFWYRQDPGLGLRLIYFSYDVKMKEKGDIPEGYSVSREKKERFSLILESASTNQTSMYLCASSPTGSGANVLTFGAGSRLTVL.

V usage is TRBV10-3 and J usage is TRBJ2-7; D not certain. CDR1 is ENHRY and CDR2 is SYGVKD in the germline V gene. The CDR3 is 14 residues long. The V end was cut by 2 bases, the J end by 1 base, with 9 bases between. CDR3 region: CAISEGDMSYEQYF. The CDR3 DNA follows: TGTGCCATCAGTGAGGGCGACATGTCCTACGAGCAGTACTTC.